This T cell receptor beta chain stems from a study of T cells in Graves' hyperthyroidism and ophthalmopathy. Regions amplified from RNA transcripts were the TCR beta CDR3 regions. TCR CDR3 regions were first amplified by RT-PCR with HTBI primers. Each CDR3 protein gets one entry after TCRdb re-called the multiplex PCR reads with MiXCR. The sample lists about half a million distinct CDR3 sequences, around 24% occurring once. V lost 3 bases to trimming and J lost 5 bases; unmatched junction nucleotides: 18. Germline V lookup: CDR1 MGHRA, CDR2 YSYEKL. The CDR3 covers 18 residues. In this sample, this clonotype turned up many times.

This chain uses TRBV4-1 with TRBJ2-7; 8 bases align to TRBD1. What was sequenced was blood. This sequence was found in a woman between 25 and 40 years old with Graves' ophthalmopathy. The CDR3 bases are TGCGCCAGCAGCCACACGTACGATTCCCACCAGGGGGCGAACGAGCAGTACTTC. Encoded protein: CASSHTYDSHQGANEQYF.